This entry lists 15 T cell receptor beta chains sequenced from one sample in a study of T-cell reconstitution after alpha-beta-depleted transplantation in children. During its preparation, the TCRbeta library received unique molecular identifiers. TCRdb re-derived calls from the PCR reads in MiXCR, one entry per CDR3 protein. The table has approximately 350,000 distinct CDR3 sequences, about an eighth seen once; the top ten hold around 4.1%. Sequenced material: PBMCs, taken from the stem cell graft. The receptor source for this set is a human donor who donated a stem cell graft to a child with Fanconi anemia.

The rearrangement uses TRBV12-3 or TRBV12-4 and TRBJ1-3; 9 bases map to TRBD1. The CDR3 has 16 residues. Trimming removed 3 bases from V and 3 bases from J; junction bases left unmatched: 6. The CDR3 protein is CASSFDRGFFGNTIYF. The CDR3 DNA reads TGTGCCAGCAGTTTTGACAGGGGGTTTTTTGGAAACACCATATATTTT.

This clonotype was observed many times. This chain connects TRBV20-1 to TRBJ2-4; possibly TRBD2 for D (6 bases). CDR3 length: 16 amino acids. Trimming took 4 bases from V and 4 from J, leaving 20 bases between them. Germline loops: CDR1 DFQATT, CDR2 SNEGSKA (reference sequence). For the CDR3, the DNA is TGCAGTGCTAATTCGGCGGGGTTGGGGGAAAAAAACATTCAGTACTTC. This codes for CSANSAGLGEKNIQYF.

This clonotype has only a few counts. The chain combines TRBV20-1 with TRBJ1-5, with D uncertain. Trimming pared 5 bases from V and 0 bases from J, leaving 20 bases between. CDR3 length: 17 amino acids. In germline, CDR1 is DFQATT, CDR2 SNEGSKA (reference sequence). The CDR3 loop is CSAANNPGFYSNQPQHF. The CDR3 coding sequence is TGCAGTGCTGCGAATAACCCAGGATTTTATAGCAATCAGCCCCAGCATTTT.

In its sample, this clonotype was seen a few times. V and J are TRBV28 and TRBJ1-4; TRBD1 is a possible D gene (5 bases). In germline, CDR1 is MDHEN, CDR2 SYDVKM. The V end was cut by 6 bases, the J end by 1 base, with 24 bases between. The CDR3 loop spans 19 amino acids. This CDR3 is CASRYTPPGGGLTNEKLFF. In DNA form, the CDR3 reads TGTGCCAGCAGGTACACCCCCCCCGGCGGGGGACTAACTAATGAAAAACTGTTTTTT. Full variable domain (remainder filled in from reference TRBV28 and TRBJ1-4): DVKVTQSSRYLVKRTGEKVFLECVQDMDHENMFWYRQDPGLGLRLIYFSYDVKMKEKGDIPEGYSVSREKKERFSLILESASTNQTSMYLCASRYTPPGGGLTNEKLFFGSGTQLSVL.

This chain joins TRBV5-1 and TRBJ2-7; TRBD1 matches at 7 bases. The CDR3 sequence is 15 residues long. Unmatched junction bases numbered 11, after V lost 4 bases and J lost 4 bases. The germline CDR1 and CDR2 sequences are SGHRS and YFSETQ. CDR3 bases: TGCGCCAGCAGCCGATTAAGAGACAGGGCATACGAGCAGTACTTC. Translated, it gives CASSRLRDRAYEQYF.

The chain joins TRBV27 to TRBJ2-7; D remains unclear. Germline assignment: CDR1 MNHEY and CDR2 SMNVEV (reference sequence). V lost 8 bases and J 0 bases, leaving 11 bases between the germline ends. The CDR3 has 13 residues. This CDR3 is CASVDGFSYEQYF. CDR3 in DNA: TGTGCCAGCGTAGACGGATTCTCCTACGAGCAGTACTTC.

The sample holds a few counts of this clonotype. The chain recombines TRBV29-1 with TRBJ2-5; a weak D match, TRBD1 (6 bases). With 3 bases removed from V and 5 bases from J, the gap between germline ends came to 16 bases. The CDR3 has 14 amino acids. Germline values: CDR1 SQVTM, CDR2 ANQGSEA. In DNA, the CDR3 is TGCAGCGTTGAGGACAGCAGGAAGGGGGAGACCCAGTACTTC. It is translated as CSVEDSRKGETQYF.

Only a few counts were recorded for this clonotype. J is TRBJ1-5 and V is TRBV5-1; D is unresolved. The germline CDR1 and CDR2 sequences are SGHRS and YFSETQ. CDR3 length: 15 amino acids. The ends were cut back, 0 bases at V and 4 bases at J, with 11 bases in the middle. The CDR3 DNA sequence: TGCGCCAGCAGCTTGGACTGGACTGGTAATCAGCCCCAGCATTTT. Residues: CASSLDWTGNQPQHF. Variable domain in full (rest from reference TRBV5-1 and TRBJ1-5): KAGVTQTPRYLIKTRGQQVTLSCSPISGHRSVSWYQQTPGQGLQFLFEYFSETQRNKGNFPGRFSGRQFSNSRSEMNVSTLELGDSALYLCASSLDWTGNQPQHFGDGTRLSIL.

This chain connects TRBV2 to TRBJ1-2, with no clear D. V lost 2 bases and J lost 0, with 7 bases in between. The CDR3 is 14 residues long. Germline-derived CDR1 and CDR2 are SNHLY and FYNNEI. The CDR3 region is CASSERAANYGYTF. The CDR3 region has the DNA TGTGCCAGCAGTGAAAGGGCAGCTAACTATGGCTACACCTTC.

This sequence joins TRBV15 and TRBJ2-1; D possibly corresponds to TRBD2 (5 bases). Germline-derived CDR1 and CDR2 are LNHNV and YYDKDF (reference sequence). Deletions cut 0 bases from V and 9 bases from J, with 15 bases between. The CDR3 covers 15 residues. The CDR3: CATSRETLVGSEQFF. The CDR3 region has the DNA TGTGCCACCAGCAGAGAGACTCTTGTAGGGAGTGAGCAGTTCTTC. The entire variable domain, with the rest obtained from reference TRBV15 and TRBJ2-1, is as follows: DAMVIQNPRYQVTQFGKPVTLSCSQTLNHNVMYWYQQKSSQAPKLLFHYYDKDFNNEADTPDNFQSRRPNTSFCFLDIRSPGLGDTAMYLCATSRETLVGSEQFFGPGTRLTVL.

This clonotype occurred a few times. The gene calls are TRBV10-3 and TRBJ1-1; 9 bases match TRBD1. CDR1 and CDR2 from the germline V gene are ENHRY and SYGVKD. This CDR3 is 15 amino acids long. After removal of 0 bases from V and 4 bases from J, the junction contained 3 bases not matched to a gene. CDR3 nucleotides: TGTGCCATCAGTGAGTCGGGACAGGGTGGCACTGAAGCTTTCTTT. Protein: CAISESGQGGTEAFF.

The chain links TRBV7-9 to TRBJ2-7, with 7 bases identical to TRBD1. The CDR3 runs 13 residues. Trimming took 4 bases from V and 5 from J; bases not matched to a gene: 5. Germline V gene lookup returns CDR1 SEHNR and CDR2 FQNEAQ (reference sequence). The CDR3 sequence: CASSSEGAHEQYF. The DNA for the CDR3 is TGTGCCAGCAGCTCTGAGGGGGCTCACGAGCAGTACTTC.

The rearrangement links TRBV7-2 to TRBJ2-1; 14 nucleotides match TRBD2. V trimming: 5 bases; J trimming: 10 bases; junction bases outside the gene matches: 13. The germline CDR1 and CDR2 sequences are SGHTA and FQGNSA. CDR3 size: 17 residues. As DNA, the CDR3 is TGTGCCAGCAGCCCCGGGGTGTCGGGACTAGCGGGAGAGGAGCAGTTCTTC. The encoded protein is CASSPGVSGLAGEEQFF.

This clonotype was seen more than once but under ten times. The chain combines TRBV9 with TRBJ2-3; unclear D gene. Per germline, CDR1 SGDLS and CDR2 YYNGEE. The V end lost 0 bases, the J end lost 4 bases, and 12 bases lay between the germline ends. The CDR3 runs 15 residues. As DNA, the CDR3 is TGTGCCAGCAGCGTAGGTCGAACTCCTCCAGATACGCAGTATTTT. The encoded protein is CASSVGRTPPDTQYF.

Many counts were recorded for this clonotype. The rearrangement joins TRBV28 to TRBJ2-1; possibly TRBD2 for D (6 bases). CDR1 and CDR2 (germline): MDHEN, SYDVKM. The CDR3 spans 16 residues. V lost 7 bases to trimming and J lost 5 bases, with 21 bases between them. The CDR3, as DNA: TGTGCCAGCACGCGGGGCGGACGAACGGGGAACAATGAGCAGTTCTTC. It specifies CASTRGGRTGNNEQFF.